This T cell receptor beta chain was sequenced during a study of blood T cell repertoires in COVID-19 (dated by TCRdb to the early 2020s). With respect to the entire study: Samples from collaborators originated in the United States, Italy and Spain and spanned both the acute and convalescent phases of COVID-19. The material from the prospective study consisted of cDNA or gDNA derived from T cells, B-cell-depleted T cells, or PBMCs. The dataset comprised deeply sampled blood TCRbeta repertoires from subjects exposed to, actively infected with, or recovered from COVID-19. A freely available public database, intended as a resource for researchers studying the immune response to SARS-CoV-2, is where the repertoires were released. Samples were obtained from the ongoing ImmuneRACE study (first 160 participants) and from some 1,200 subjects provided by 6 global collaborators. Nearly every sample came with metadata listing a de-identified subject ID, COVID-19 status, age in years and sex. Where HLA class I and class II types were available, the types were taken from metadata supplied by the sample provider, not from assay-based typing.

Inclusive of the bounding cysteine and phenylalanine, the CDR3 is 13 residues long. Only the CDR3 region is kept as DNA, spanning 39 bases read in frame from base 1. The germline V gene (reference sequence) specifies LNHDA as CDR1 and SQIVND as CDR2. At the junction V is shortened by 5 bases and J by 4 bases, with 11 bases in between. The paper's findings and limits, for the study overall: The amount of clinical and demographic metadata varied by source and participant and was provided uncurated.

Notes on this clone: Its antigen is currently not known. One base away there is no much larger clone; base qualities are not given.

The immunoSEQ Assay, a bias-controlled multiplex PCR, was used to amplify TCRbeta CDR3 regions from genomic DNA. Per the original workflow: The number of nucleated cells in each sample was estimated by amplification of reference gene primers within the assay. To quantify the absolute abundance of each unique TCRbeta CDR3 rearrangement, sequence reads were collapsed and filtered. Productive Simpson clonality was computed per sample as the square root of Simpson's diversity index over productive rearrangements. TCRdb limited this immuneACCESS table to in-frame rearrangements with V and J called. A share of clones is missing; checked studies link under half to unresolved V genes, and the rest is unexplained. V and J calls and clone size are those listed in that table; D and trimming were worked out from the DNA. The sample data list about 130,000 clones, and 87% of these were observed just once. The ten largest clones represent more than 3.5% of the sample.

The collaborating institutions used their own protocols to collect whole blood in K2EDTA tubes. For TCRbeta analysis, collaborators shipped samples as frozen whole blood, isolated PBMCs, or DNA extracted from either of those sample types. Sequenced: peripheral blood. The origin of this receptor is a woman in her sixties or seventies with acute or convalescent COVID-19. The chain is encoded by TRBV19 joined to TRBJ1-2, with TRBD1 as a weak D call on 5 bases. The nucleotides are TGTGCCAGTAGTCAGACAGTGACCTATGGCTACACCTTC. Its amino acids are CASSQTVTYGYTF.